Shown below are 5 T cell receptor beta chains from a single sample sequenced in a study of blood T cell repertoires in COVID-19. Profiled with immunoSEQ multiplex PCR; TCRdb holds only in-frame clones, not every one. This table holds roughly 270,000 clones, roughly 88% found once. Specimen: peripheral blood. Receptors were obtained from a man younger than 30 with active or convalescent COVID-19.

J is TRBJ2-1 and V is TRBV2; a weak D match, TRBD2 (5 bases). V was shortened by 2 bases and J by 8 bases, with 7 bases between the two germline ends. Germline V lookup: CDR1 SNHLY, CDR2 FYNNEI. The CDR3 contains 12 residues. This CDR3 reads CASSEWRDEQFF. In nucleotides, the CDR3 is TGTGCCAGCAGTGAATGGCGGGATGAGCAGTTCTTC.

This sequence joins TRBV5-1 and TRBJ2-6; TRBD1 agrees at 8 bases. V dropped 8 bases and J dropped 0; count of bases not matched to a gene: 10. The germline V gene encodes CDR1 SGHRS and CDR2 YFSETQ. The CDR3 covers 17 residues. Written as DNA, the CDR3 is TGCGCCAGTTATCCGGGACAGGCGCCCTCTGGGGCCAACGTCCTGACTTTC. It specifies CASYPGQAPSGANVLTF.

V usage is TRBV10-3 and J usage is TRBJ2-7, with TRBD1 matching 9 bases. The CDR3 runs to 13 residues. Per germline, CDR1 ENHRY and CDR2 SYGVKD. The ends lost 6 bases at V and 2 bases at J; junction bases unmatched: 2. CDR3 nucleotides: TGTGCCATCAGGACAGGGGGGACCTACGAGCAGTACTTC. It yields the protein CAIRTGGTYEQYF.

This clone was observed once. V gene TRBV5-1 combines with J gene TRBJ2-7; 7 bases align to TRBD2. The CDR3 is made up of 14 amino acids. Germline V gene data show CDR1 as SGHRS and CDR2 as YFSETQ. V lost 4 bases, J lost 3 bases, and 7 bases stayed unmatched. The CDR3 region has the DNA TGCGCCAGCAGCATTGCGGGGGACCTCTACGAGCAGTACTTC. This gives the protein CASSIAGDLYEQYF.

V is TRBV7-8 and J is TRBJ2-3; possibly TRBD2 for D (6 bases). This CDR3 has 17 residues. Germline V lookup: CDR1 SGHVS, CDR2 FQNEAQ. V gave up 0 bases and J gave up 5 bases, with 18 bases separating them. CDR3 bases: TGTGCCAGCAGCTTAGCGGAGGGGTCCCAGGGTATAGATACGCAGTATTTT. Its protein is CASSLAEGSQGIDTQYF.